This T cell receptor beta chain emerged from a study of T-cell reconstitution after alpha-beta-depleted transplantation in children. As it was prepared, the TCRbeta library received unique molecular identifiers. MiXCR, applied by TCRdb to the PCR reads, yields one record per CDR3 protein. The table lists 260,000 or so distinct CDR3 sequences, approximately 12% of them singletons, with around 2.5% in the top ten. Trimming took 3 bases from V and 1 from J, leaving 10 bases between them. CDR1 is MDHEN, CDR2 SYDVKM, per germline. The length of the CDR3 is 14 residues. In its sample, this clonotype was seen many times.

The TCR was taken from a human donor who donated a stem cell graft to a child with acute lymphoblastic leukemia. This chain connects TRBV28 to TRBJ2-7; maybe TRBD2 (6 bases). The sequences come from PBMCs from the stem cell graft donor, collected from the stem cell graft. The CDR3 sequence: CASSFPGVSYEQYF. As DNA, the CDR3 is TGTGCCAGCAGTTTCCCGGGAGTATCCTACGAGCAGTACTTC.